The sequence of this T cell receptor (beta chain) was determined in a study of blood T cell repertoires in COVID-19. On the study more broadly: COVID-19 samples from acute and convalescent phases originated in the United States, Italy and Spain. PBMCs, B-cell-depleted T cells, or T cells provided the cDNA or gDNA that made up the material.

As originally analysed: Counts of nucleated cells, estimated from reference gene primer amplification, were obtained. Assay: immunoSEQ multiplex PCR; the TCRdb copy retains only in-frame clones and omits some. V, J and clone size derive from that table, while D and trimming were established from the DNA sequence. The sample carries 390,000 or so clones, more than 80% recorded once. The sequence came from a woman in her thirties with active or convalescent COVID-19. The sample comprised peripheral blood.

CDR3: CASSESGGAETQYF. The CDR3 nucleotides are TGTGCCAGCAGTGAAAGCGGGGGGGCGGAGACCCAGTACTTC. V gene TRBV2 combines with J gene TRBJ2-5; the match to TRBD2 covers 10 bases. The CDR3 sequence is 14 residues long. The germline V gene encodes CDR1 SNHLY and CDR2 FYNNEI. Trimming took 2 bases from V and 5 from J; bases not matched to a gene: 2.